This T cell receptor beta chain was observed in a study of blood T cell repertoires in COVID-19 (TCRdb year 2020). Broadly, across the study: Samples from collaborators originated in the United States, Italy and Spain and spanned both the acute and convalescent phases of COVID-19. The prospective study material was composed of cDNA or gDNA derived from T cells, B-cell-depleted T cells, or PBMCs. The dataset comprised deeply sampled blood TCRbeta repertoires from subjects exposed to, actively infected with, or recovered from COVID-19. The repertoires were released in a freely available public database intended as a resource for research on the immune response to SARS-CoV-2. The samples were drawn from two sources: the first 160 participants of the ongoing ImmuneRACE study, and 1,000 to 1,500 subjects contributed by 6 global collaborators. Sample metadata almost always included a de-identified subject ID, COVID-19 status, age in years and sex. Where available, HLA class I and class II types were obtained from metadata supplied by the sample provider rather than from assay-based typing. The paper's findings and limits, for the study overall: The amount of clinical and demographic metadata varied by source and participant and was provided uncurated.

As to this clone: The specificity of this receptor is unknown. No per-base quality is available; no much larger clone lies one base away.

A second Seattle source provided samples from volunteer blood donors who had recovered from COVID-19. Collaborating institutions collected whole blood in K2EDTA tubes following their own protocols. For TCRbeta analysis, collaborators shipped samples as frozen whole blood, isolated PBMCs, or DNA extracted from either of those sample types. The immunoSEQ Assay, a bias-controlled multiplex PCR, was used to amplify TCRbeta CDR3 regions from genomic DNA. For the original study's pipeline: The number of nucleated cells in each sample was estimated from the amplification of reference gene primers within the assay. Sequence reads were collapsed and filtered to measure the absolute abundance of every unique TCRbeta CDR3 rearrangement. For each sample, productive Simpson clonality was calculated as the square root of Simpson's diversity index over productive rearrangements. Drawn from immuneACCESS, this table holds only the in-frame rearrangements with V and J called that TCRdb kept. Clones are partly lost; checked studies trace under half to an unresolved V gene and leave the rest unexplained. D and trimming come from the DNA, and the V and J calls and clone size come from that table. Counted in this sample were 200,000 to 250,000 clones; 70% to 90% of them appeared once. The ten most abundant clones make up 9.5% to 15% of the sample.

This receptor was obtained from a woman under 30 who had recovered from COVID-19. Material: peripheral blood.

CDR3 sequence: CASSPDTEAFF. The DNA is as follows: TGTGCCAGCAGTCCGGACACTGAAGCTTTCTTT. Recombination connected TRBV6-2 or TRBV6-3 to TRBJ1-1, with no D gene named confidently. Between the V and J ends, shortened by 5 bases and 3 bases respectively, the junction contains 4 bases. CDR3 length: 11 amino acids, cysteine to phenylalanine. Solely the CDR3 DNA is kept, with 33 bases framed from the first base. As encoded in the germline V gene, CDR1 is MNHEY while CDR2 is SVGEGT.